This T cell receptor (beta chain) originates from a study of cytomegalovirus exposure and HLA in healthy donors. Overall study: Around 80 million unique TCRs from HLA-typed donors were held in an early data release. Study results and caveats: In a later analysis, most CMV-associated TCR beta chains appeared HLA-restricted. Another analysis was done later, and it associated around 15,000 TCR beta sequences with HLA alleles at 0.05 false discovery rate.

Use of 60 Vbeta and 13 Jbeta primers characterized the PCR. Assay: immunoSEQ multiplex PCR; the TCRdb copy retains only in-frame clones and omits some. The repertoire holds over 150,000 clones, with roughly 71% as singletons. This clone has just a few counts. Its matching antigen is unknown. The TCR sequence derives from a male donor in good health and CMV-seropositive. The specimen sequenced was PBMCs.

CDR3 sequence: CASSRVWGVGSYEQYF. The CDR3, as DNA: TGTGCCAGCAGTAGAGTATGGGGGGTTGGATCCTACGAGCAGTACTTC. The chain is built from TRBV5-6 and TRBJ2-7; D is possibly TRBD2 (6 bases). The CDR3 has 16 amino acids. V lost 5 bases, J lost 1 base, and 19 bases lay in between. In germline, CDR1 is SGHDT, CDR2 YYEEEE.